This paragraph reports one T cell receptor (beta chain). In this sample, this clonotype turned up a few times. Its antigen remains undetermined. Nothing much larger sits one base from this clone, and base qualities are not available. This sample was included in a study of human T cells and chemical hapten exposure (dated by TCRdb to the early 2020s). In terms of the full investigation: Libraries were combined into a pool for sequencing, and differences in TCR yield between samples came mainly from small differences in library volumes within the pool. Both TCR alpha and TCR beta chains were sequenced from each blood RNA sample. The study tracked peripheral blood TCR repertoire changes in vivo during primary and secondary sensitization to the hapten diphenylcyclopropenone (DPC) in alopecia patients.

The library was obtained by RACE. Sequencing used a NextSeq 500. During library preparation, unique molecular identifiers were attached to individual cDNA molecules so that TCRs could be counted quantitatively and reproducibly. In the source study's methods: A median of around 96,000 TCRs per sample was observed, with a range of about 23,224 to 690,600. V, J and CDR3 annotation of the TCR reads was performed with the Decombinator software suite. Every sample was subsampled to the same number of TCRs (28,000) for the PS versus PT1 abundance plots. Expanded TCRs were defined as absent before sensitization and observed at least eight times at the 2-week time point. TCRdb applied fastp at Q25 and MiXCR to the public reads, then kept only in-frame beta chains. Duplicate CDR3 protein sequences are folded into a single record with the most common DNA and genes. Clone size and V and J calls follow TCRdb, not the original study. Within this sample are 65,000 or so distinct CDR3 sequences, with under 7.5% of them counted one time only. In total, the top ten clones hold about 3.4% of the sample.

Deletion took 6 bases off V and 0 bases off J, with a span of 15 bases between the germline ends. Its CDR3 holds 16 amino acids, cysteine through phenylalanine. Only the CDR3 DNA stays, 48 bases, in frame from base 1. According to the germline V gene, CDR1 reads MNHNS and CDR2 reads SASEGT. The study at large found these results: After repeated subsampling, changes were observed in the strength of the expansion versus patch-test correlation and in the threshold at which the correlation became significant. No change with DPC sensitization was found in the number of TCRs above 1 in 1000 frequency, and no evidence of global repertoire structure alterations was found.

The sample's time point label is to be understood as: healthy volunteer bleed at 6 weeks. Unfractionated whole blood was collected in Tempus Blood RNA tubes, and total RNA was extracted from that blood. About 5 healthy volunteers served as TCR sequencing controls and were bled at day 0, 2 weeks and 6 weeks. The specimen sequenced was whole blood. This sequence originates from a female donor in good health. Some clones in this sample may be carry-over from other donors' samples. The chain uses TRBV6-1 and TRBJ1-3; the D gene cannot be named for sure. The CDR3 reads CASRPHFRLSGNTIYF. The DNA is TGTGCCAGCAGACCCCACTTTCGTCTCTCTGGAAACACCATATATTTT.